Listed here is a single T cell receptor (beta chain). Its target antigen remains unknown. One base away there is no much larger clone; base qualities are not given. These data originate in a study of T cell responses to AZD1222 COVID-19 vaccine (dated by TCRdb to about 2021). For the wider study: AZD1222 recipients with second doses at about 4 weeks or about 12 weeks were pooled, because spike-specific TCR depth and breadth did not differ between schedules. TCR sequencing covered roughly 230 trial participants: 200 to 220 given two doses of AZD1222 and 26 given two doses of MenACWY control vaccine. Trial participants were enrolled by age into subgroups of 18-55, 56-69 and 70-plus years, and 148, 28 and 57 TCR-sequenced participants, respectively, were included in these subgroups. The investigation overall reported the following: The 56-69-year group was small, and its depth increase did not reach significance, likely because of low power. Because no samples from the day 14 peak response were available, repertoires could be characterized only after the peak T cell response. Conclusions about previously exposed vaccinees are limited, since just a handful of AZD1222 recipients were seropositive for SARS-CoV-2 at baseline. Most participants were white British and females outnumbered males, and the authors suggested that clonal diversity may have been underestimated. The whole spike protein was spanned by vaccine-associated CD4 TCRs, and dominant responses were seen in regions 160-218 and 743-854. After two AZD1222 doses, both the breadth and the depth of spike-specific TCRs were significantly higher than at day 0 and than in MenACWY recipients. Epitopes outside the regions mutated in the B.1.351 and B.1.1.7 variants were reportedly recognized by nearly half of the unique spike-specific TCRs.

The CDR3 sequence holds 15 residues, the cysteine and phenylalanine included. CDR3 DNA only is kept here, 45 bases in frame from base 1. For this chain, trimming is 5 bases at the V end and 4 bases at the J end, and the number of junction bases without a gene match is 6. The germline V gene encodes CDR1 SGHTA and CDR2 FQGTGA. The CDR3 regions of human TCRbeta chains were analyzed by immunosequencing. Per the original workflow: Repertoire TCRs were checked for matches against a reference library of SARS-CoV-2-specific TCRs that had been generated using the MIRA antigen-specificity platform. Breadth meant the fraction of unique TCRs that were SARS-CoV-2-associated, whereas depth meant the fraction of total T cells that were SARS-CoV-2-associated. Using the MIRA data, each spike-specific TCR was mapped to the spike region that the TCR reacts to and placed in a CD4 or CD8 class. Log10-transformed breadth and depth values were compared by one-way ANOVA with Sidak's multiple comparisons tests. This immuneACCESS table, as held by TCRdb, lists in-frame sequences with V and J called but not all clones. Of the missing ones, under half trace to an unresolved V gene in checked studies; the others have no known cause. V, J and clone size derive from that table, while D and trimming were established from the DNA sequence. The sample table records 120,000 or so clones; 75% to 95% of these occur just once. Clones ranked in the top ten supply approximately 5.9% of the sample.

The sample's time point label, decoded: baseline before first vaccination. The vaccinee samples were drawn from two UK trials, COV001 and COV002, one of which was a single-blind randomized controlled phase 2/3 trial testing AZD1222 (ChAdOx1 nCoV-19) in healthy adults. For TCRbeta chain sequencing, PBMC samples were collected from trial participants at day 0 and at day 28 after the second dose. Recombination connected TRBV7-3 to TRBJ2-2; TRBD1 agrees with 8 junctional bases. This clonotype originated in an adult in good health. The sample here was peripheral blood, taken on day 0 of AZD1222 vaccination. The CDR3 here reads CASSQQGASTGELFF. The nucleotides read TGTGCCAGCAGCCAGCAGGGGGCGAGCACCGGGGAGCTGTTTTTT.